This T cell receptor (beta chain) was sequenced during a study of OX40 agonist ivuxolimab in advanced cancers. Points from the study as a whole: Clonal expansion among partial responders at 0.1-3.0 mg/kg ranked near the lowest. CD4+ and CD8+ T cells in blood underwent clonal expansion by week 6 at 0.1 to 3.0 mg/kg.

Individuals having autoimmune disease history or systemic immunosuppression were not enrolled. Assay used: immunoSEQ multiplex PCR; TCRdb lists only in-frame clones, some missing. The sample shows some 87,000 clones, approximately 90% of them seen only once. Regarding this clone: Its antigen is not known.

Germline V CDR1 and CDR2: LGHNA, YNFKEQ. This CDR3 is built from 15 residues. The V end was cut by 0 bases, the J end by 2 bases, with 10 bases between. This clonotype originated in an adult with an advanced solid tumor such as melanoma, head and neck, liver or kidney cancer. The rearrangement uses TRBV4-2 and TRBJ2-5, with no clear D. Sample: CD4+ or CD8+ T cells sorted from blood, taken in a trial of the OX40 agonist ivuxolimab. Here the CDR3 DNA reads TGTGCCAGCAGCCAAGACGCAGGTTTACAAGAGACCCAGTACTTC. It is translated as CASSQDAGLQETQYF.